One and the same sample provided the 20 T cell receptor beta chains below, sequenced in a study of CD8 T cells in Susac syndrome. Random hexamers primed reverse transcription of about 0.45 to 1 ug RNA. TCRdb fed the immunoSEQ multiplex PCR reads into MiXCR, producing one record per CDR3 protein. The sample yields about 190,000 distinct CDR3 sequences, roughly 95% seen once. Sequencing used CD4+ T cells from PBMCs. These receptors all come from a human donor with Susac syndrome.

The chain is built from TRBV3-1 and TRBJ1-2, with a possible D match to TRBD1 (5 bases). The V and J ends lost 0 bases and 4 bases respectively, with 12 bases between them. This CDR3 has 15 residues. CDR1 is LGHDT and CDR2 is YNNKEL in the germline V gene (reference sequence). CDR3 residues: CASSQDSQGFYGYTF. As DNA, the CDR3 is TGTGCCAGCAGCCAAGATTCTCAGGGATTCTATGGCTACACCTTC.

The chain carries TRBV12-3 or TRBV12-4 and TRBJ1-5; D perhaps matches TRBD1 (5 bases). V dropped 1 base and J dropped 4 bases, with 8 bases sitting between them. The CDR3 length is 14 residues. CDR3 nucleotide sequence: TGTGCCAGCAGTTTAGGGGGGTGGAATCAGCCCCAGCATTTT. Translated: CASSLGGWNQPQHF.

This chain's CDR3 is CASSLLAGGHFTGELFF. The CDR3 DNA follows: TGTGCCAGCAGCTTACTAGCGGGGGGGCACTTCACCGGGGAGCTGTTTTTT. The chain carries TRBV9 and TRBJ2-2; 13 positions match TRBD2. This CDR3 is built from 17 residues. CDR1 is SGDLS, CDR2 YYNGEE, per germline. The V gene end was trimmed by 4 bases and the J gene end by 4 bases; junction bases not matched to a gene: 7.

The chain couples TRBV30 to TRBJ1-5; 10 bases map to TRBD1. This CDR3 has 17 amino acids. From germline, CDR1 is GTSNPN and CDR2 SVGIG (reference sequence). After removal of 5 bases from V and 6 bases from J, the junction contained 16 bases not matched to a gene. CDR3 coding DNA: TGTGCCTGGTCCCACGAGTTCGGGGGACAGGGGATTCAGCCCCAGCATTTT. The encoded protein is CAWSHEFGGQGIQPQHF.

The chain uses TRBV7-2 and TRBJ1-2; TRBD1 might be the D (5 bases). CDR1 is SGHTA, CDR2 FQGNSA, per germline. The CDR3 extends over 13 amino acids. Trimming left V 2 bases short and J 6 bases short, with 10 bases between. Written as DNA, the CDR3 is TGTGCCAGCAGCTTAAACCAGGGCGATGGCTACACCTTC. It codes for CASSLNQGDGYTF.

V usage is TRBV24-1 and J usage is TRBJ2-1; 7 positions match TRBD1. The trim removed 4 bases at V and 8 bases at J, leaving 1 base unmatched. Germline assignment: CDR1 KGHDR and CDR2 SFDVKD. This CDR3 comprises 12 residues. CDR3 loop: CATSDQGDEQFF. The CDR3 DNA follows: TGTGCCACCAGTGACCAGGGGGATGAGCAGTTCTTC.

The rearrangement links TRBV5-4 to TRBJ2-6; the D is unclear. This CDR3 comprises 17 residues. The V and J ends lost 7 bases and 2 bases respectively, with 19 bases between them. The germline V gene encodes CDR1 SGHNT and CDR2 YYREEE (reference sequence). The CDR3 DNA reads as TGTGCCAGCTACCTTAGCACGTCGGCGACTGGGGCCAACGTCCTGACTTTC. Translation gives CASYLSTSATGANVLTF.

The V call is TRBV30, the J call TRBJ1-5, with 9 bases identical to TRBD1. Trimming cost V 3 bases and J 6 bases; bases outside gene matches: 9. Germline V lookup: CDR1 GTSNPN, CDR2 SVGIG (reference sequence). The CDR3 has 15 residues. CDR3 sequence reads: CAWSPRQGVGQPQHF. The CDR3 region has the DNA TGTGCCTGGAGCCCCAGACAGGGGGTTGGTCAGCCCCAGCATTTT.

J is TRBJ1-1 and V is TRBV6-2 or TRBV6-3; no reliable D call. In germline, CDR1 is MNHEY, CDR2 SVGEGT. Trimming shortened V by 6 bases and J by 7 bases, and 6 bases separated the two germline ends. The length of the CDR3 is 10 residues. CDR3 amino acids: CASSNREAFF. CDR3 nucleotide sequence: TGTGCCAGCAGCAACCGTGAAGCTTTCTTT.

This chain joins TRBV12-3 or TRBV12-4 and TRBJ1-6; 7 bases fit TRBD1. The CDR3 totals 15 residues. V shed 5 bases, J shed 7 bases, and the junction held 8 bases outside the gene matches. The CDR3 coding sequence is TGTGCCAGCAGTACACCGGGACAGAGAAATTCACCCCTCCACTTT. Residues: CASSTPGQRNSPLHF.

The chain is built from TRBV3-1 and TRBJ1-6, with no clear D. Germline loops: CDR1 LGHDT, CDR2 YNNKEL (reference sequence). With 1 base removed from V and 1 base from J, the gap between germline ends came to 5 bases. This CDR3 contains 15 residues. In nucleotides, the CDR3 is TGTGCCAGCAGCCAAGTGGAGTCCTATAATTCACCCCTCCACTTT. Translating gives CASSQVESYNSPLHF.

The CDR3 nucleotides read TGTGCCAGCAGCTTATCCGGGACGAGAAGTTACGAGCAGTACTTC. Translation: CASSLSGTRSYEQYF. The chain links TRBV7-2 to TRBJ2-7; D possibly matches TRBD1 or TRBD2 (5 bases each). Trimming pared 2 bases from V and 4 bases from J, leaving 15 bases between. The CDR3 covers 15 residues. Germline loops: CDR1 SGHTA, CDR2 FQGNSA.

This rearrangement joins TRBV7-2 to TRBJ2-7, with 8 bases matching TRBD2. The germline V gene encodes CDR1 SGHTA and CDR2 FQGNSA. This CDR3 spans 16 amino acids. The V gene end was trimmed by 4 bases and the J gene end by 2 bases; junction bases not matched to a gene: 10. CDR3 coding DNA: TGTGCCAGCAGCTACCGCGTTACTAGCGGTCCCTACGAGCAGTACTTC. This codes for CASSYRVTSGPYEQYF. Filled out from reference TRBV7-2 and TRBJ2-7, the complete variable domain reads GAGVSQSPSNKVTEKGKDVELRCDPISGHTALYWYRQSLGQGLEFLIYFQGNSAPDKSGLPSDRFSAERTGGSVSTLTIQRTQQEDSAVYLCASSYRVTSGPYEQYFGPGTRLTVT.

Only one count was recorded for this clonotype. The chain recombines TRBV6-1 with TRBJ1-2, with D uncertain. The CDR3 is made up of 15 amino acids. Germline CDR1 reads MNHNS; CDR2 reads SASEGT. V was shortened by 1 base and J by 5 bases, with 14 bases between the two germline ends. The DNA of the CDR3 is TGTGCCAGCAGTGAAGGAACGGAAGTTCCGTATGGCTACACCTTC. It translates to CASSEGTEVPYGYTF.

CDR3 DNA sequence: TGTGCCACCGGGACTAGCGGGGCCAATGAGCAGTTCTTC. Its translation is CATGTSGANEQFF. The chain links TRBV10-3 to TRBJ2-1, with 13 nucleotides matching TRBD2. CDR3 length: 13 amino acids. CDR1 ENHRY and CDR2 SYGVKD come from the germline V gene. Trimming removed 10 bases from V and 6 bases from J; junction bases left unmatched: 3.

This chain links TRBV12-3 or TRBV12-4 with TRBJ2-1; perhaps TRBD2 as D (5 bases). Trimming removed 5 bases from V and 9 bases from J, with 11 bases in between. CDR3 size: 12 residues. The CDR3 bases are TGTGCCAGCAGTCCGGACTCTGGTGAGCAGTTCTTC. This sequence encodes CASSPDSGEQFF.

The CDR3 nucleotides read TGCAGTGCGCGAACAGGGACTTGGGACAATGAGCAGTTCTTC. It codes for CSARTGTWDNEQFF. J is TRBJ2-1 and V is TRBV20-1, with D possibly being TRBD1 or TRBD2 (6 bases each). Trimming pared 6 bases from V and 5 bases from J, leaving 17 bases between. This CDR3 contains 14 residues. Germline V lookup: CDR1 DFQATT, CDR2 SNEGSKA (reference sequence).

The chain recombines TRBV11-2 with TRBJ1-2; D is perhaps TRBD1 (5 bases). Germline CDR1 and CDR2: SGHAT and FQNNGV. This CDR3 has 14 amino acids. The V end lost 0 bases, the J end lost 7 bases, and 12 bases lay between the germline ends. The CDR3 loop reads CASSLDLGGAGYTF. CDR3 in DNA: TGTGCCAGCAGCTTAGACCTTGGAGGGGCTGGCTACACCTTC.

Written as DNA, the CDR3 is TGTGCTAGTGGTTTGGCCCCCGGGACGGTGAACACCGGGGAGCTGTTTTTT. Encoded protein: CASGLAPGTVNTGELFF. The chain employs TRBV12-5 and TRBJ2-2; D may match TRBD1 or TRBD2 (5 bases each). The CDR3 sequence is 17 residues long. Germline assignment: CDR1 LGHNT and CDR2 FRNRAP. V gave up 1 base and J gave up 1 base, with 13 bases separating them.

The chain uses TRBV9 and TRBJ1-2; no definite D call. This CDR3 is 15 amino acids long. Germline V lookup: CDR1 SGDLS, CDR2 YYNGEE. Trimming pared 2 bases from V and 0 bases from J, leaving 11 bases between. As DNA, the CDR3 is TGTGCCAGCAGCGTTCTGGCTGAATCTAACTATGGCTACACCTTC. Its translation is CASSVLAESNYGYTF.